This T cell receptor beta chain was sequenced during a study of T cell changes during pregnancy in multiple sclerosis. Clones were sequenced by immunoSEQ multiplex PCR, and TCRdb holds only the in-frame ones, with some missing. The table has tens of thousands of clones, about 90% seen once. The CDR3 sequence is 14 residues long. The germline V and J ends were trimmed by 5 bases and 6 bases, with 14 bases remaining between them. CDR1 is SEHNR and CDR2 is FQNEAQ in the germline V gene (reference sequence). The chain uses TRBV7-9 and TRBJ2-1; a possible D gene is TRBD2 (5 bases). The sequence came from a female donor in good health, enrolled as a control in a pregnancy study. Sequenced material: peripheral blood, taken in the second trimester of pregnancy. In DNA, the CDR3 is TGTGCCAGCAGCCTAGGCGTGGCGGGCAATGAGCAGTTCTTC. It translates to CASSLGVAGNEQFF.